The T cell receptor beta chain described here comes from a study of blood T cell repertoires in COVID-19. Repertoires were generated with immunoSEQ multiplex PCR, while TCRdb's copy carries only in-frame clones and drops some. The data hold around 170,000 clones, with around 80% observed a single time. Trimming at V came to 1 base and at J to 0 bases, leaving 4 bases not matched to a gene. The CDR3 is made up of 16 amino acids. Germline CDR1 reads LGHDT; CDR2 reads YNNKEL (reference sequence). The sequence was obtained from a man younger than 40 with active or convalescent COVID-19. The sample was peripheral blood. This chain links TRBV3-1 (or the pseudogene TRBV3-2) with TRBJ2-3; 7 bases are shared with TRBD2. The CDR3 DNA is TGTGCCAGCAGCCAAGTAGCGGGCGCTAGCACAGATACGCAGTATTTT. Translation: CASSQVAGASTDTQYF.